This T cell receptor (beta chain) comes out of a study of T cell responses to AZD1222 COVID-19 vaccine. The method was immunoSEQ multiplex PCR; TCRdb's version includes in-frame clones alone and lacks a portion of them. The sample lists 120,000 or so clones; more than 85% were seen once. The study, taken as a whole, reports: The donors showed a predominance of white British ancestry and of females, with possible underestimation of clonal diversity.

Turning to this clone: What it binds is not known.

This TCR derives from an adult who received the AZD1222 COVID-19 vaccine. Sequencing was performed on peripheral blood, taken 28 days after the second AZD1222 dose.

DNA of the CDR3: TGTGCCAGCAGTTCCGCTAACAGGGGCAACACTGAAGCTTTCTTT. Protein sequence: CASSSANRGNTEAFF. This sequence joins TRBV11-3 and TRBJ1-1; 7 bases fit TRBD1. The J segment lost 2 bases and the V segment lost 6 bases, leaving 9 bases of the junction unmatched. CDR1 and CDR2 (germline): SGHNT, YENEEA. CDR3 size: 15 residues.